A selection of T cell receptor beta chains follows, all from one sample in a study of molecular identifiers for immune sequencing clone quantification. Via MiXCR, TCRdb re-called the PCR reads, giving one row per CDR3 protein. The sample records 250,000 to 350,000 distinct CDR3 sequences, around 21% being singletons. Input material: naive CD8+ T cells from blood, with Jurkat cell RNA spiked in. All receptors derive from a human donor in good health. Some libraries in this study had Jurkat cell RNA spiked in. Both conserved end residues are part of each CDR3. The D gene is left open where the match is weak. Clone size, where shown, is once, few, many, or a class for clones that have expanded.

clone_size j_call d_call v_call cdr3_aa cdr3_nt
once TRBJ2-3 NA TRBV30 CAWSMAGVTGTQYF TGTGCCTGGAGTATGGCAGGGGTGACAGGTACGCAGTATTTT
NA TRBJ2-1 TRBD2 TRBV4-1 CASSQWASGDTYNEQFF TGCGCCAGCAGCCAGTGGGCTAGCGGGGATACCTACAATGAGCAGTTCTTC
many TRBJ2-3 NA TRBV13 CASSFEWGQDTDTQYF TGTGCCAGCAGCTTTGAATGGGGACAAGACACAGATACGCAGTATTTT
many TRBJ1-4 NA TRBV19 CASSHWDNTNEKLFF TGTGCCAGTAGCCATTGGGACAATACTAATGAAAAACTGTTTTTT
many TRBJ2-7 NA TRBV28 CASSLIGTEPTYEQYF TGTGCCAGCAGTTTAATTGGGACGGAGCCTACGTACGAGCAGTACTTC
many TRBJ2-1 NA TRBV24-1 CATSGAGSYNEQFF TGTGCCACCAGTGGAGCGGGTTCCTACAATGAGCAGTTCTTC
many TRBJ2-2 NA TRBV7-9 CASSLSTGNTGELFF TGTGCCAGCAGCTTATCTACGGGGAACACCGGGGAGCTGTTTTTT
few TRBJ2-3 NA TRBV6-5 CASSPRVSSSTDTQYF TGTGCCAGCAGCCCGCGCGTGAGCTCTAGCACAGATACGCAGTATTTT
many TRBJ2-7 NA TRBV5-6 CASSQAGSTYEQYF TGTGCCAGCAGCCAGGCAGGGAGTACCTACGAGCAGTACTTC
many TRBJ2-1 NA TRBV9 CASSVVEGEQFF TGTGCCAGCAGCGTAGTAGAGGGTGAGCAGTTCTTC
many TRBJ2-3 NA TRBV2 CASTASAITDTQYF TGTGCCAGCACCGCTAGCGCGATCACAGATACGCAGTATTTT
NA TRBJ2-7 TRBD2 TRBV19 CATSSAGGSPCEQYF TGTGCCACTTCCTCGGCGGGGGGAAGCCCCTGCGAGCAGTACTTC
many TRBJ1-1 NA TRBV9 CASSVGGVRTEAFF TGTGCCAGCAGCGTAGGGGGTGTACGGACTGAAGCTTTCTTT
many TRBJ2-7 TRBD1 TRBV4-1 CASSPRDRPYEQYF TGCGCCAGCAGCCCCCGGGACAGACCGTACGAGCAGTACTTC
few TRBJ2-3 NA TRBV19 CASSLGNSGADTQYF TGTGCCAGTAGCCTGGGGAACTCAGGGGCAGATACGCAGTATTTT
NA TRBJ2-7 NA TRBV4-1 CASSQESSLASYGQYF TGCGCCAGCAGCCAAGAGTCCAGCCTGGCGTCCTACGGGCAGTACTTC
many TRBJ2-7 NA TRBV28 CASTNPKAMTYEQYF TGTGCCAGCACGAACCCGAAAGCGATGACCTACGAGCAGTACTTC
many TRBJ2-6 NA TRBV7-3 CASGEGTGANVLTF TGTGCCAGTGGCGAGGGGACTGGGGCCAACGTCCTGACTTTC
many TRBJ1-2 TRBD1 TRBV4-3 CASSQDPGTGGVYGYTF TGCGCCAGCAGCCAAGATCCGGGGACAGGGGGCGTCTATGGCTACACCTTC
many TRBJ2-3 TRBD2 TRBV5-6 CASSWRLAGLPDTQYF TGTGCCAGCAGCTGGCGACTAGCGGGACTTCCAGATACGCAGTATTTT
NA TRBJ2-7 NA TRBV11-2 CASSLARTIYEQYF TGTGCCAGCAGCTTAGCGCGGACCATCTACGAGCAGTACTTC
many TRBJ1-4 NA TRBV6-1 CASSDGLPRGKLFF TGTGCCAGCAGTGACGGTCTGCCCCGGGGAAAACTGTTTTTT
many TRBJ1-5 NA TRBV6-5 CASSPQGPSNQPQHF TGTGCCAGCAGTCCACAGGGACCTAGCAATCAGCCCCAGCATTTT
many TRBJ2-3 NA TRBV4-1 CASSQGDGRGLNTDTQYF TGCGCCAGCAGCCAAGGGGATGGGAGGGGGCTTAACACAGATACGCAGTATTTT
NA TRBJ2-7 TRBD2 TRBV27 CASIWRAGEVYEQYF TGTGCCAGCATTTGGAGGGCGGGAGAAGTCTACGAGCAGTACTTC
once TRBJ2-1 TRBD1 TRBV4-3 CASSPGTGTSNEQFF TGCGCCAGCAGCCCAGGGACAGGAACTTCCAATGAGCAGTTCTTC
many TRBJ2-5 TRBD2 TRBV7-8 CASSRTGGPMETQYF TGTGCCAGCAGCCGAACGGGGGGGCCTATGGAGACCCAGTACTTC
many TRBJ1-5 TRBD1 TRBV19 CASSIGTGEAFSQPQHF TGTGCCAGTAGTATCGGGACAGGGGAGGCCTTTAGTCAGCCCCAGCATTTT
many TRBJ1-1 NA TRBV5-4 CASRPVEGHHEAFF TGTGCCAGCAGACCCGTGGAGGGCCATCATGAAGCTTTCTTT
many TRBJ2-7 NA TRBV4-1 CASSQEAGQTYEQYF TGCGCCAGCAGCCAAGAGGCGGGACAGACCTACGAGCAGTACTTC
many TRBJ1-1 NA TRBV5-1 CASSLAGQNTEAFF TGCGCCAGCAGCTTGGCAGGACAGAACACTGAAGCTTTCTTT
NA TRBJ2-2 NA TRBV2 CATRWTSAEATTGELFF TGTGCCACCCGGTGGACAAGCGCGGAGGCGACCACCGGGGAGCTGTTTTTT
many TRBJ1-2 NA TRBV29-1 CSVAAQGNYGYTF TGCAGCGTTGCCGCTCAGGGAAACTATGGCTACACCTTC
few TRBJ2-5 NA TRBV28 CASSLSGTQETLYF TGTGCCAGCAGTTTGTCGGGGACCCAAGAGACCCTGTACTTC
many TRBJ2-3 TRBD2 TRBV9 CASSPSGRAQDTQYF TGTGCCAGCAGTCCTAGCGGGAGGGCCCAAGATACGCAGTATTTT
many TRBJ2-7 TRBD1 TRBV6-5 CASRAGTGGYEQYF TGTGCCAGCAGGGCCGGGACAGGGGGTTACGAGCAGTACTTC
many TRBJ2-1 NA TRBV30 CAWSSETGVQFF TGTGCCTGGAGTTCAGAGACCGGGGTGCAGTTCTTC
many TRBJ2-5 NA TRBV7-2 CASSLVGGPLETQYF TGTGCCAGCAGCTTAGTAGGGGGGCCTCTTGAGACCCAGTACTTC
many TRBJ2-2 TRBD2 TRBV4-3 CASSHSSGGWVGELFF TGCGCCAGCAGCCATAGTTCGGGGGGATGGGTCGGGGAGCTGTTTTTT
many TRBJ1-4 NA TRBV4-3 CASSQDYIPEEKLFF TGCGCCAGCAGCCAAGACTACATTCCCGAAGAAAAACTGTTTTTT
many TRBJ2-1 NA TRBV11-2 CASSLGTPYNEQFF TGTGCCAGCAGCTTAGGTACCCCCTACAATGAGCAGTTCTTC
few TRBJ2-1 TRBD1 TRBV4-1 CASSHSGTGTGGFSEQFF TGCGCCAGCAGCCACTCCGGCACCGGGACAGGGGGCTTTTCTGAGCAGTTCTTC
few TRBJ2-7 NA TRBV20-1 CGARDGEDYEQYF TGCGGTGCTAGAGACGGGGAAGACTACGAGCAGTACTTC
many TRBJ1-1 NA TRBV24-1 CATNLQRHGTEAFF TGTGCCACCAATTTACAGCGTCACGGCACTGAAGCTTTCTTT